A selection of T cell receptor beta chains follows, all from one sample in a study of OX40 agonist ivuxolimab in advanced cancers. Here immunoSEQ multiplex PCR was the method, and the copy in TCRdb shows in-frame clones only, minus some. Of more than 60,000 clones listed, approximately 94% are singletons. The sample consisted of CD4+ or CD8+ T cells sorted from blood, taken in a trial of the OX40 agonist ivuxolimab. These receptor sequences come from an adult with an advanced solid tumor such as melanoma, head and neck, liver or kidney cancer. CDR3s include the opening cysteine and the closing phenylalanine or tryptophan. The order of the fields is clone size, V gene, D gene, J gene, CDR3 protein, CDR3 DNA. The D gene is left open where the match is weak. Size values are once, few and many counts, or a class for expanded clones, and some rows have none.

NA	TRBV7-8	TRBD2	TRBJ2-2	CASSPPTSGPSGELFF	TGTGCCAGCAGCCCCCCGACTAGCGGACCTTCCGGGGAGCTGTTTTTT
NA	TRBV4-1	TRBD2	TRBJ2-1	CASSQDLGTRGHEQFF	TGCGCCAGCAGCCAAGATCTAGGGACTAGAGGCCATGAGCAGTTCTTC
NA	TRBV9	NA	TRBJ2-3	CASSFGGGTDTQYF	TGTGCCAGCAGCTTTGGGGGTGGCACAGATACGCAGTATTTT
NA	TRBV9	TRBD2	TRBJ2-1	CASSAPGLAGYNEQFF	TGTGCCAGCAGCGCCCCGGGACTAGCGGGGTACAATGAGCAGTTCTTC
NA	TRBV7-9	TRBD1	TRBJ2-7	CASSRDSTKFSYEQYF	TGTGCCAGCAGCCGGGACAGCACCAAATTCTCCTACGAGCAGTACTTC
NA	TRBV9	TRBD2	TRBJ2-1	CASSVQREDRSYNEQFF	TGTGCCAGCAGCGTCCAGCGGGAGGACCGCTCCTACAATGAGCAGTTCTTC
NA	TRBV5-4	NA	TRBJ2-2	CASSLSGNTGELFF	TGTGCCAGCAGCTTGTCAGGGAACACCGGGGAGCTGTTTTTT
NA	TRBV7-9	TRBD1	TRBJ1-1	CASSSQRTGAEAFF	TGTGCCAGCAGCTCACAAAGGACAGGGGCCGAAGCTTTCTTT
NA	TRBV7-9	NA	TRBJ1-2	CASSSSNYGYTF	TGTGCCAGCAGCTCCTCAAACTATGGCTACACCTTC
NA	TRBV28	NA	TRBJ2-2	CASRGGRETGELFF	TGTGCCAGCAGGGGGGGACGGGAAACCGGGGAGCTGTTTTTT
NA	TRBV7-3	NA	TRBJ2-3	CASSPRTSLLIDTQYF	TGTGCCAGCAGCCCCCGGACGAGCCTTTTAATAGATACGCAGTATTTT
NA	TRBV9	TRBD1	TRBJ2-7	CASSARTGLSYEQYF	TGTGCCAGCAGCGCAAGGACAGGGCTCTCCTACGAGCAGTACTTC
NA	TRBV5-4	NA	TRBJ2-7	CASSSGTPYEQYF	TGTGCCAGCAGCTCAGGGACTCCCTACGAGCAGTACTTC
NA	TRBV6-5	NA	TRBJ1-4	CASSYGRSNEKLFF	TGTGCCAGCAGTTACGGCAGAAGTAATGAAAAACTGTTTTTT
NA	TRBV4-3	TRBD2	TRBJ2-1	CASSTELAGVEQFF	TGCGCCAGCAGCACTGAACTAGCGGGAGTTGAGCAGTTCTTC
NA	TRBV27	NA	TRBJ1-2	CASSLEQGYGYTF	TGTGCCAGCAGCCTCGAACAGGGTTATGGCTACACCTTC
NA	TRBV4-1	NA	TRBJ1-5	CASSQLSGAWGNQPQHF	TGCGCCAGCAGCCAATTATCAGGGGCGTGGGGCAATCAGCCCCAGCATTTT
NA	TRBV29-1	NA	TRBJ1-1	CSAGAEAFF	TGCAGCGCGGGAGCTGAAGCTTTCTTT
NA	TRBV12-5	NA	TRBJ1-1	CASGLYLKGERTFF	TGTGCTAGTGGTTTGTATTTGAAGGGGGAGCGTACTTTCTTT
NA	TRBV5-1	NA	TRBJ2-1	CASSLDGVVSSYNEQFF	TGCGCCAGCAGCTTGGATGGAGTGGTAAGCTCCTACAATGAGCAGTTCTTC
NA	TRBV11-2	NA	TRBJ2-7	CASSLGPGQRREQYF	TGTGCCAGCAGCTTAGGTCCGGGACAACGACGCGAGCAGTACTTC
once	TRBV11-1	NA	TRBJ2-1	CASSLRRNYNEQFF	TGTGCCAGCAGCTTACGGCGGAACTACAATGAGCAGTTCTTC
once	TRBV7-3	NA	TRBJ2-5	CASSPSGGRETQYF	TGTGCCAGCAGCCCAAGTGGGGGTAGAGAGACCCAGTACTTC
NA	TRBV4-1	NA	TRBJ2-2	CASSQVFWGSAGELFF	TGCGCCAGCAGCCAAGTTTTTTGGGGGTCGGCCGGGGAGCTGTTTTTT